This entry describes one TCR beta chain. The sample originates from a study of blood T cells in healthy people across ages. The CDR3 covers 14 residues. Germline CDR1 reads SEHNR; CDR2 reads FQNEAQ (reference sequence). The ends were cut back, 2 bases at V and 3 bases at J, with 10 bases in the middle. PCR was performed a second time for about 7 to 11 cycles using a sample-barcoded 5' primer and a J-beta primer mix. TCRdb passed the 5' RACE reads through MiXCR, listing each CDR3 protein once. Among around 1,000,000 distinct CDR3 sequences listed, 20% to 25% were seen once. These data also featured in a second study, about T cells of mothers and their children.

This TCR was sampled from a girl aged 2-10 years in good health. Sequencing was carried out using blood. This sequence joins TRBV7-9 and TRBJ1-1; D possibly corresponds to TRBD1 (5 bases). CDR3: CASSLRGQDTEAFF. CDR3 nucleotides: TGTGCCAGCAGCTTAAGGGGCCAGGACACTGAAGCTTTCTTT.